This is a list of T cell receptor beta chains from one sample in a study of T cells in lung cancer brain metastases. Using immunoSEQ multiplex PCR, the repertoire was profiled, and TCRdb retains in-frame clones only, with some absent. This sample has several thousand clones, with approximately 91% found just once. The material sequenced was tumor tissue from the primary lung tumor. These receptor sequences come from a woman aged 50 to 60 with non-small cell lung cancer. Both conserved end residues are part of each CDR3. The D gene is left open where the match is weak. Rows give clone size only sometimes, using once, few, many, or a class for an expanded clone.

V gene: TRBV5-1; clone size: .; J gene: TRBJ1-2; D gene: .; CDR3 protein: CASSLGGLLLGYTF; CDR3 DNA: TGCGCCAGCAGCTTGGGGGGGCTGTTATTGGGCTACACCTTC
V gene: TRBV5-6; clone size: .; J gene: TRBJ2-7; D gene: .; CDR3 protein: CASSDSYEQYF; CDR3 DNA: TGTGCCAGCAGTGACTCCTACGAGCAGTACTTC
V gene: TRBV7-6; clone size: .; J gene: TRBJ2-7; D gene: .; CDR3 protein: CASSLGVGQTYEQYF; CDR3 DNA: TGTGCCAGCAGCTTAGGGGTAGGGCAAACCTACGAGCAGTACTTC
V gene: TRBV6-5; clone size: .; J gene: TRBJ2-2; D gene: .; CDR3 protein: CASSYSSGAITGELFF; CDR3 DNA: TGTGCCAGCAGTTACTCCAGTGGAGCAATCACCGGGGAGCTGTTTTTT
V gene: TRBV30; clone size: .; J gene: TRBJ2-3; D gene: .; CDR3 protein: CTWSDVGGSGTDTQYF; CDR3 DNA: TGTACCTGGAGTGACGTGGGGGGCTCGGGCACAGATACGCAGTATTTT
V gene: TRBV27; clone size: .; J gene: TRBJ2-1; D gene: .; CDR3 protein: CASSLYNEQFF; CDR3 DNA: TGTGCCAGCAGTTTATACAATGAGCAGTTCTTC
V gene: TRBV4-3; clone size: .; J gene: TRBJ1-1; D gene: .; CDR3 protein: CASSHELRGGTEAFF; CDR3 DNA: TGCGCCAGCAGCCACGAACTCCGGGGAGGCACTGAAGCTTTCTTT
V gene: TRBV29-1; clone size: .; J gene: TRBJ1-2; D gene: .; CDR3 protein: CSVDISTDRYTF; CDR3 DNA: TGCAGCGTTGACATTTCCACAGATCGCTACACCTTC
V gene: TRBV9; clone size: .; J gene: TRBJ1-1; D gene: TRBD1; CDR3 protein: CASSDPFTRTGPEAFF; CDR3 DNA: TGTGCCAGCAGCGACCCCTTCACTCGGACAGGCCCTGAAGCTTTCTTT
V gene: TRBV10-3; clone size: .; J gene: TRBJ1-5; D gene: .; CDR3 protein: CAISDRTANQPQHF; CDR3 DNA: TGTGCCATCAGTGACCGGACAGCTAATCAGCCCCAGCATTTT
V gene: TRBV7-9; clone size: .; J gene: TRBJ2-7; D gene: TRBD2; CDR3 protein: CASSLTSGTPEQYF; CDR3 DNA: TGTGCCAGCAGCTTGACTAGCGGGACCCCCGAGCAGTACTTC
V gene: TRBV27; clone size: .; J gene: TRBJ1-1; D gene: TRBD1; CDR3 protein: CASSTGQGARTEAFF; CDR3 DNA: TGTGCCAGCAGTACCGGACAGGGGGCTCGTACTGAAGCTTTCTTT
V gene: TRBV6-6; clone size: .; J gene: TRBJ1-1; D gene: .; CDR3 protein: CASTPGQNTEAFF; CDR3 DNA: TGTGCCAGCACTCCTGGGCAGAACACTGAAGCTTTCTTT
V gene: TRBV7-2; clone size: .; J gene: TRBJ2-2; D gene: .; CDR3 protein: CASSWTGGVYTGELFF; CDR3 DNA: TGTGCCAGCAGCTGGACGGGCGGGGTTTACACCGGGGAGCTGTTTTTT
V gene: TRBV6-1; clone size: once; J gene: TRBJ2-7; D gene: .; CDR3 protein: CASSEVAGGGSYEQYF; CDR3 DNA: TGTGCCAGCAGTGAAGTCGCAGGGGGGGGCTCCTACGAGCAGTACTTC
V gene: TRBV5-1; clone size: once; J gene: TRBJ2-1; D gene: .; CDR3 protein: CASSLDKDNEQFF; CDR3 DNA: TGCGCCAGCAGCTTGGACAAGGACAATGAGCAGTTCTTC
V gene: TRBV30; clone size: .; J gene: TRBJ1-2; D gene: .; CDR3 protein: CAWGGRYTSGYTF; CDR3 DNA: TGTGCCTGGGGGGGTAGATACACTTCTGGCTACACCTTC
V gene: TRBV23-1; clone size: .; J gene: TRBJ2-7; D gene: .; CDR3 protein: CASSKAYEQYF; CDR3 DNA: TGCGCCAGCAGTAAGGCCTACGAGCAGTACTTC
V gene: TRBV7-6; clone size: .; J gene: TRBJ2-3; D gene: TRBD2; CDR3 protein: CASSPTPTSGEVDTQYF; CDR3 DNA: TGTGCCAGCAGCCCCACGCCCACTAGCGGGGAAGTAGATACGCAGTATTTT
V gene: TRBV7-2; clone size: .; J gene: TRBJ2-1; D gene: .; CDR3 protein: CASSQNARGNNEQFF; CDR3 DNA: TGTGCCAGCAGCCAGAATGCGAGGGGCAACAATGAGCAGTTCTTC
V gene: TRBV6-1; clone size: .; J gene: TRBJ1-1; D gene: .; CDR3 protein: CASSVRVTEAFF; CDR3 DNA: TGTGCCAGCAGTGTTAGGGTTACTGAAGCTTTCTTT
V gene: TRBV30; clone size: .; J gene: TRBJ2-1; D gene: .; CDR3 protein: CAWDAGRANEQFF; CDR3 DNA: TGTGCCTGGGACGCAGGAAGGGCGAATGAGCAGTTCTTC